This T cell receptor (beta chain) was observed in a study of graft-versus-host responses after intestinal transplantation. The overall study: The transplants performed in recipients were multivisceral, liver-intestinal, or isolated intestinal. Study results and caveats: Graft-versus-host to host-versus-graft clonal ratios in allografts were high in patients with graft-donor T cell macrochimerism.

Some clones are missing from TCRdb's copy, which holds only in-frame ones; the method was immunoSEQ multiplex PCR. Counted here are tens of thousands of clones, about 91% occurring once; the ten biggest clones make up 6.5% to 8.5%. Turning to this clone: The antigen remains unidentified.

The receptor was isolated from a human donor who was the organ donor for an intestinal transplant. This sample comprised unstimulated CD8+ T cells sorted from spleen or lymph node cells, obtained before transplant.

DNA for the CDR3: TGTGCCAGCAGCTCCGTCTCTAGAGGGGGGACCCAGTACTTC. It is translated as CASSSVSRGGTQYF. V gene TRBV13 combines with J gene TRBJ2-5; D is perhaps TRBD1 (6 bases). V lost 4 bases and J 7 bases, leaving 16 bases between the germline ends. The CDR3 consists of 14 residues. Germline CDR1 and CDR2: PRHDT and FYEKMQ (reference sequence).